This T cell receptor beta chain appears in the sequencing data of a study of T cells in Graves' hyperthyroidism and ophthalmopathy. Across the study: Initial diagnosis, before any treatment, was when peripheral blood was collected.

This clonotype came up a few times. Its antigen remains unknown. The CDR3 extends over 16 amino acids. With 0 bases clipped from V and 4 bases from J, the junction kept 3 bases outside the gene matches. Germline V gives CDR1 MNHEY, CDR2 SVGAGI. Study outcomes and limitations: Expanded thyroid clonotypes (above 0.001) were mostly also found in blood. Ophthalmopathy onset followed model prediction by a median roughly 6.5 months. Ophthalmopathy could be told apart from stable hyperthyroidism with a 13 V-J model.

Amplified regions were TCR beta CDR3 sequences from RNA transcripts. A set of HTBI primers served as the primers for a first-round RT-PCR of the TCR CDR3. MiXCR was run by TCRdb on the multiplex PCR reads, yielding one entry per CDR3 protein. The table lists about 380,000 distinct CDR3 sequences, approximately 18% of them singletons. Material for sequencing was blood. The TCR was taken from a man younger than 35 with Graves' ophthalmopathy. V and J are TRBV6-5 and TRBJ1-4, with 9 bases fitting TRBD1. The chain's CDR3 is CASSYSTGGGNEKLFF. The DNA for the CDR3 is TGTGCCAGCAGTTACTCAACAGGGGGCGGTAATGAAAAACTGTTTTTT.